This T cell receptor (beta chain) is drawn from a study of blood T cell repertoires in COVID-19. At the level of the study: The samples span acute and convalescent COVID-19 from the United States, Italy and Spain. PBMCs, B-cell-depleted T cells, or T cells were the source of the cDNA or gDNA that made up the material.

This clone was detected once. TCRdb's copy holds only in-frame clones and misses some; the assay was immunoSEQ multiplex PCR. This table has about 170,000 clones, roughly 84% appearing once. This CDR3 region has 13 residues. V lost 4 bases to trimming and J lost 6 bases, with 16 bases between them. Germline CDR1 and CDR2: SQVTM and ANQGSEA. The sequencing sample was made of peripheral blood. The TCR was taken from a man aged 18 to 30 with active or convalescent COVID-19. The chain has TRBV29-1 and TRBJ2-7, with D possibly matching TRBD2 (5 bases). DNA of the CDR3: TGCAGCGTTGTGTCCGGCGGGTTGGGCGAGCAGTACTTC. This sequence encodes CSVVSGGLGEQYF.